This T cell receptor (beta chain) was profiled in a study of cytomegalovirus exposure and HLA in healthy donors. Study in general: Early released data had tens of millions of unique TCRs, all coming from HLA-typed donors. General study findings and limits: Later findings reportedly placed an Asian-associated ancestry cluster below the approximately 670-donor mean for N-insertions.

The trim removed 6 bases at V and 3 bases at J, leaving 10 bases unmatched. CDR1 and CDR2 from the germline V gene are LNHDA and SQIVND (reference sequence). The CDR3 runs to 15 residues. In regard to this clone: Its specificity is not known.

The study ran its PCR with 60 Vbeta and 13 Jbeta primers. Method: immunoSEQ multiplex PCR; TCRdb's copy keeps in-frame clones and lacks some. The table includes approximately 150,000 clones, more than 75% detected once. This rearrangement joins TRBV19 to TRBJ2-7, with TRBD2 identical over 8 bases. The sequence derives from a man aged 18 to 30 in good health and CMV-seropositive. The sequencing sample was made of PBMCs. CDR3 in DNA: TGTGCCAGTAGCCAACTCATCCGGGGGGGCTACGAGCAGTACTTC. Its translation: CASSQLIRGGYEQYF.